This T cell receptor (beta chain) was documented in a study of pediatric ulcerative colitis (dated by TCRdb to about 2019). With respect to the entire study: Pancolitis was present in over 5 ulcerative colitis patients and left-sided colitis in two, and histology consistent with ulcerative colitis was found in all of these patients. From nine newly diagnosed, treatment-naive pediatric ulcerative colitis patients and a few non-IBD control children, paired blood and rectal samples were collected. The Pediatric Ulcerative Colitis Activity Index classified a couple of patients as having mild disease, several as having moderate disease and three as having acute severe colitis. Summary of the overall study and its limitations: For technical reasons, blood samples from a couple of patients gave substantially fewer templates, and these samples were excluded from the blood-rectal overlap analysis. Repertoires were derived from total lymphocyte DNA, so rare subsets such as regulatory T cells may have patterns not reflected. Features of the rectal repertoire distinguished controls, mild-moderate colitis patients and acute severe colitis patients, and in acute severe colitis, rectal diversity was reduced because of clonal expansions. A couple of rectal CDR3 clonotypes turned up in every ulcerative colitis patient but in none of the controls. The healthy control group was small, consisting of only a few individuals. Clonal overlap between a subject's own blood and rectum was significantly greater in ulcerative colitis patients than in controls, which suggests more T cell trafficking to inflamed tissue.

About this clone itself: Its antigen specificity is not known. Base qualities were left out, and no much larger clone turns up one base away.

The CDR3 starts with the cysteine, ends with the phenylalanine, and has 16 residues. Only the CDR3 DNA is retained, 48 bases long and in frame from the first base. Trimming removed 6 bases from V and 1 base from J; the gene matches leave 11 bases unexplained. As encoded in the germline V gene (reference sequence), CDR1 is MNHEY while CDR2 is SMNVEV. Using the immunoSEQ TRB Survey service, rearranged CDR3 beta regions were amplified from genomic DNA with multiplex V and J primers. Survey-level sequencing depth of up to 500,000 reads per sample was used to keep depth equal across samples. The libraries were purified and pooled, then sequenced using Illumina technology. Regarding the original processing steps: Productive clonality, sample overlap, pairwise scatters, CDR3 beta length, V/D/J gene usage and productiveness were assessed with immunoSEQ online tools. Calculated diversity was defined as the number of unique rearrangements divided by total templates, multiplied by 100, and Shannon and Simpson indices were computed as well. Principal component analysis used the R prcomp function and ggbiplot package on Z-score normalized data. Blood-rectal clonal overlap within each subject was quantified with Morisita's index. As stored in TCRdb, this immuneACCESS dataset retains in-frame rearrangements with V and J assigned. A fraction of the clones does not appear; measured against another copy, unresolved V genes explain less than half of the discrepancy, and the remainder lacks a known reason. That table is the source of V, J and clone size, and D and trimming were worked out from the DNA. This sample has about 64,000 clones in its table, and 70% to 80% of those were observed once. Clones ranked in the top ten supply about 5.2% of the sample.

No immunosuppressive medication had been given to the ulcerative colitis patients before the diagnostic colonoscopy. A blood sample was drawn at the time of the colonoscopy. The Wizard kit (Promega) was used to extract genomic DNA from both blood and intestinal samples. This sequence was found in a boy younger than 18 with moderate ulcerative colitis. Source material: blood. Recombination connected TRBV27 to TRBJ2-7; TRBD2 matches 8 bases in the middle. The DNA sequence is given as TGTGCCAGCAGCGGGAGCCTAGCGGGCGGATCCTACGAGCAGTACTTC. The translation is CASSGSLAGGSYEQYF.